This T cell receptor beta chain was recorded in a study of high-grade serous ovarian cancer treatment subgroups. The tumor samples were collected prior to definitive surgery or chemotherapy. Assay: immunoSEQ multiplex PCR; the TCRdb copy retains only in-frame clones and omits some. Of approximately 5,800 clones listed, 55% to 75% are singletons. The CDR3 sequence is 14 residues long. The germline gives CDR1 SGDLS, CDR2 YYNGEE. V lost 4 bases to trimming and J lost 8 bases, with 16 bases between them. The sequenced material came from tumor tissue. This sequence joins TRBV9 and TRBJ1-3, with a weak D call TRBD1 (6 bases). This receptor was identified in a human donor with high-grade serous ovarian cancer. The CDR3 protein is CASSQRTVPDTIYF. The CDR3 DNA sequence: TGTGCCAGCAGCCAACGGACAGTCCCGGACACCATATATTTT. Using reference TRBV9 and TRBJ1-3 for the parts outside the CDR3, the full variable domain is DSGVTQTPKHLITATGQRVTLRCSPRSGDLSVYWYQQSLDQGLQFLIQYYNGEERAKGNILERFSAQQFPDLHSELNLSSLELGDSALYFCASSQRTVPDTIYFGEGSWLTVV.